This TCR beta chain emerged from a study of control samples from healthy donors and cancer patients. The V gene lost 4 bases and the J gene lost 5 bases, with 7 bases spanning the gap. The CDR3 has 12 residues. Germline lookup yields CDR1 SGHDT and CDR2 YYEEEE. Data came from immunoSEQ multiplex PCR; TCRdb stores just in-frame clones and leaves some out. The data hold more than 70,000 clones, with roughly nine tenths observed a single time. This chain links TRBV5-6 with TRBJ2-1; tentatively, D is TRBD2 (5 bases). This sequence originates from a man in his 60s with lung cancer. The sample taken for sequencing was PBMCs. The DNA of the CDR3 is TGTGCCAGCAGCCCGGGAAACAATGAGCAGTTCTTC. This encodes CASSPGNNEQFF.